A selection of T cell receptor beta chains follows, all from one sample in a study of cytomegalovirus exposure and HLA in healthy donors. TCRdb's table, derived via immunoSEQ multiplex PCR, lists solely in-frame clones and lacks some. Among approximately 73,000 clones listed, around 75% were seen once. Sequenced input: PBMCs. These receptors originate from a man in his 70s in good health and CMV-seronegative. Each CDR3 is given with its conserved first and last residue. The D gene is left open where the match is weak. The size of a clone is reported for some rows only, either as once, few or many, or as a class for expanded clones.

d_gene	abundance	v_gene	j_gene	CDR3aa	CDR3nt
TRBD1	-	TRBV27	TRBJ1-1	CASSHRGQDTEAFF	TGTGCCAGCAGCCACAGGGGGCAGGACACTGAAGCTTTCTTT
-	-	TRBV2	TRBJ2-7	CASSGRGYPYEQYF	TGTGCCAGCAGTGGACGGGGGTACCCCTACGAGCAGTACTTC
-	-	TRBV19	TRBJ2-3	CASSQTTVTDTQYF	TGTGCCAGTAGCCAAACGACAGTTACAGATACGCAGTATTTT
TRBD1	-	TRBV10-3	TRBJ2-2	CATQGDSTGELFF	TGTGCCACGCAGGGGGATAGCACCGGGGAGCTGTTTTTT
TRBD2	-	TRBV7-6	TRBJ2-5	CASSPLGLAGKETQYF	TGTGCCAGCAGCCCACTGGGACTAGCGGGGAAAGAGACCCAGTACTTC
-	-	TRBV2	TRBJ2-7	CASSVLPGQDIGEQYF	TGTGCCAGCAGTGTATTACCGGGACAAGACATAGGCGAGCAGTACTTC
-	-	TRBV19	TRBJ2-1	CASSIDLGSYNEQFF	TGTGCCAGTAGTATAGATTTGGGGAGTTACAATGAGCAGTTCTTC
TRBD1	-	TRBV18	TRBJ1-5	CASSLQGEGNQPQHF	TGTGCCAGCTCACTACAGGGGGAAGGCAATCAGCCCCAGCATTTT
-	-	TRBV20-1	TRBJ1-1	CSAAMNTEAFF	TGCAGTGCGGCCATGAACACTGAAGCTTTCTTT
-	-	TRBV21-1	TRBJ2-3	CASSKALVAGSFVTQYF	TGTGCCAGCAGCAAAGCGCTGGTAGCGGGATCCTTCGTTACGCAGTATTTT
TRBD2	-	TRBV7-2	TRBJ2-2	CASSLESSGGLANTGELFF	TGTGCCAGCAGCTTAGAATCTAGCGGGGGGCTAGCGAACACCGGGGAGCTGTTTTTT
-	-	TRBV2	TRBJ2-2	CASSVGPGDGELFF	TGTGCCAGCAGTGTAGGTCCTGGAGACGGGGAGCTGTTTTTT
TRBD1	-	TRBV5-1	TRBJ2-3	CASSFTGGTDTQYF	TGCGCCAGCAGCTTTACAGGGGGCACAGATACGCAGTATTTT
TRBD1	-	TRBV19	TRBJ1-2	CASSPDRGNFYGYTF	TGTGCCAGTAGTCCGGACAGGGGCAACTTCTATGGCTACACCTTC
-	once	TRBV6-6	TRBJ2-4	CASSYSSGENIQYF	TGTGCCAGCAGTTACTCATCAGGGGAGAACATTCAGTACTTC
TRBD1	-	TRBV6-1	TRBJ2-5	CASRLAGTVGETQYF	TGTGCCAGCAGGCTAGCCGGGACAGTTGGAGAGACCCAGTACTTC